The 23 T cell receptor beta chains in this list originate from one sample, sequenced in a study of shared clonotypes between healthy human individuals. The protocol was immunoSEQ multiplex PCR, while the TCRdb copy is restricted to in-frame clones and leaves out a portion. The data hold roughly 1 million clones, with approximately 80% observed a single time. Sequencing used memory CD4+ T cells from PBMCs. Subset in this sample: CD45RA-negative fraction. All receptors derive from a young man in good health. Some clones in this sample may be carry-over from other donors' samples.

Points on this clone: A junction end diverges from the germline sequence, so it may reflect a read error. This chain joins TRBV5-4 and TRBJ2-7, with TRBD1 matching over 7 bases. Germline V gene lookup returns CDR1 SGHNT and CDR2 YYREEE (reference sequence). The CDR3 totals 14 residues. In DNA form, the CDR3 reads TGCGCCAGCAGCCAACGGACAGGAAAATACGAGCAGTACTTC. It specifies CASSQRTGKYEQYF.

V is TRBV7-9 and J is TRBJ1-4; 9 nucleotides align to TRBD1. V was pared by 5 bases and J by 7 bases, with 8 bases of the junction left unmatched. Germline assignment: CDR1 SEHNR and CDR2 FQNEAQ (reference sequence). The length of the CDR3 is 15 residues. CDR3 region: CASSNLDRGSEKLFF. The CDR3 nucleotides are TGTGCCAGCAGCAACCTGGACAGGGGAAGTGAAAAACTGTTTTTT.

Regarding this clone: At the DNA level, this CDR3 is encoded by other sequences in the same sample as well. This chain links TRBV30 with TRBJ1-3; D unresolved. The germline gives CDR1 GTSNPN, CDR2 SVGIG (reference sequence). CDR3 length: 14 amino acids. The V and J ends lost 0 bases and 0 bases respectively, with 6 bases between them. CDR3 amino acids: CAWSVGVSGNTIYF. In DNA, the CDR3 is TGTGCCTGGAGTGTCGGGGTCTCTGGAAACACCATATATTTT.

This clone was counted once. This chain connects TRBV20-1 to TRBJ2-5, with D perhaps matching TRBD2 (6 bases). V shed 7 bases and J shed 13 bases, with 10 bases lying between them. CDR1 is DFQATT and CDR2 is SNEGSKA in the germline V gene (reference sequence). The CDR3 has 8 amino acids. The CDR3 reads CSVPGGYF. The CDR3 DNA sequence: TGCAGTGTACCCGGGGGGTACTTC.

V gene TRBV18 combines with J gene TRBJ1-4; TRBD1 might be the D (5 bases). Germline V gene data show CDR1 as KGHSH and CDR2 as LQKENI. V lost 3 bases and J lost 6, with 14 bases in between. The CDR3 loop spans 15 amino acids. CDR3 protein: CASSPSGGWDEKLFF. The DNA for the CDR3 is TGTGCCAGCTCACCGTCGGGGGGTTGGGATGAAAAACTGTTTTTT.

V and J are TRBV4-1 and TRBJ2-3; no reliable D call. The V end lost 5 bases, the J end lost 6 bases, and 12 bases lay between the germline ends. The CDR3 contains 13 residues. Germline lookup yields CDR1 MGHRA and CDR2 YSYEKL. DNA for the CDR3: TGCGCCAGCAGCGCCGTCCTCATGGATACGCAGTATTTT. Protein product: CASSAVLMDTQYF.

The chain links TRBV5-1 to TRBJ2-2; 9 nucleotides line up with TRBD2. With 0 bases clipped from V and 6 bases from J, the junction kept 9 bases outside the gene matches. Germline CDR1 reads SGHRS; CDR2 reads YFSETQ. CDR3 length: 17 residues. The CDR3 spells CASSLEGGRAFAGELFF. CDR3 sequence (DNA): TGCGCCAGCAGCTTGGAAGGCGGGAGGGCCTTCGCCGGGGAGCTGTTTTTT.

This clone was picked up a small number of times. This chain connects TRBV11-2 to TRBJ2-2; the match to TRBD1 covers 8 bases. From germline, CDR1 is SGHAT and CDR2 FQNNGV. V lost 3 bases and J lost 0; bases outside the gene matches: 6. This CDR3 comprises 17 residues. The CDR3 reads CASSFAQTGANTGELFF. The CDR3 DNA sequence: TGTGCCAGCAGCTTCGCTCAGACAGGGGCGAACACCGGGGAGCTGTTTTTT.

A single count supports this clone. The CDR3 DNA follows: TGTGCCAGCAGCATCTCCGGGACTAGAGGTCGTGGGGAGCAGTTCTTC. This encodes CASSISGTRGRGEQFF. V gene TRBV2 combines with J gene TRBJ2-1; 8 bases agree with TRBD2. J lost 10 bases, V lost 6 bases, and 17 bases had no gene match. The CDR3 contains 16 residues. Germline V CDR1 and CDR2: SNHLY, FYNNEI.

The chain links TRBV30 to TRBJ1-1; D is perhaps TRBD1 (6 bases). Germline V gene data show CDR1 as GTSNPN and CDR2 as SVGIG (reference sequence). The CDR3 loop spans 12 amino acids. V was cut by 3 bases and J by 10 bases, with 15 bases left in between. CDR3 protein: CAWSPEGVRAFF. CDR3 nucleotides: TGTGCCTGGAGCCCGGAGGGGGTTCGAGCTTTCTTT.

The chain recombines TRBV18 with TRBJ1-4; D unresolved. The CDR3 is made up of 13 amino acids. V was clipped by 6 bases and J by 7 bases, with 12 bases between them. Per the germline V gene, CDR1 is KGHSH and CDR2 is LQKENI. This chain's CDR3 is CASSAAGSEKLFF. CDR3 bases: TGTGCCAGCTCGGCTGCGGGATCTGAAAAACTGTTTTTT.

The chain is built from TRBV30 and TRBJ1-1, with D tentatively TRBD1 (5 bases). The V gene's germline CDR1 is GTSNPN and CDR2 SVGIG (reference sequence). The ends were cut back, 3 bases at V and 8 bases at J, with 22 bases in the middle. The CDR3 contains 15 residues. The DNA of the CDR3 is TGTGCCTGGAGAGGCCGGGCAGGGCGGAGTAGGGAAGCTTTCTTT. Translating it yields CAWRGRAGRSREAFF.

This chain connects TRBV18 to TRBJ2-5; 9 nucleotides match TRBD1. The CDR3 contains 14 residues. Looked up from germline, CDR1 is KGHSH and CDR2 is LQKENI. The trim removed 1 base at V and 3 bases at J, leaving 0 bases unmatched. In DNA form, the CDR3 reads TGTGCCAGCTCACCACGGACAGGGGAAGAGACCCAGTACTTC. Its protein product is CASSPRTGEETQYF.

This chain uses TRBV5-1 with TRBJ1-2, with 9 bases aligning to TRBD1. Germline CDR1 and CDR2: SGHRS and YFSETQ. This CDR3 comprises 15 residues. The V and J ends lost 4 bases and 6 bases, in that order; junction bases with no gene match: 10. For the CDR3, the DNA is TGCGCCAGCAGCCCACAGGGGGCGTTCGTGGATGGCTACACCTTC. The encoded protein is CASSPQGAFVDGYTF.

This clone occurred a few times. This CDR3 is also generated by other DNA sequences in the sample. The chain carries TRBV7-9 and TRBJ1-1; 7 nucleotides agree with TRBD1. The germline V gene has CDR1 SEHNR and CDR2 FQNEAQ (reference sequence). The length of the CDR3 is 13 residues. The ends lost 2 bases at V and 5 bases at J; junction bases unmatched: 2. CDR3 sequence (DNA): TGTGCCAGCAGCTTAACAGGGGATACTGAAGCTTTCTTT. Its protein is CASSLTGDTEAFF.

The CDR3 reads CSAKWADTQYF. CDR3 coding DNA: TGCAGCGCTAAGTGGGCAGATACGCAGTATTTT. The genes are TRBV29-1 and TRBJ2-3; no reliable D call. V shed 7 bases and J shed 4 bases, with 9 bases lying between them. Germline CDR1 and CDR2: SQVTM and ANQGSEA. The length of the CDR3 is 11 residues.

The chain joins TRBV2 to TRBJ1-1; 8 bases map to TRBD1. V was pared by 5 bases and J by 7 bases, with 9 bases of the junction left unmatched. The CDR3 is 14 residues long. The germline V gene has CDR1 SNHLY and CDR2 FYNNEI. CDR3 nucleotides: TGTGCCAGCAGTCCGTATTCAGGGGGCGTTGAAGCTTTCTTT. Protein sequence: CASSPYSGGVEAFF.

The CDR3 nucleotides read TGTGCCAGCAGCCAGACTAGCGGGAGGATTCGGGAGACCCAGTACTTC. Translation gives CASSQTSGRIRETQYF. V usage is TRBV5-4 and J usage is TRBJ2-5, with 13 bases lining up with TRBD2. The trim removed 4 bases at V and 5 bases at J, leaving 8 bases unmatched. The length of the CDR3 is 16 residues. CDR1 SGHNT and CDR2 YYREEE come from the germline V gene (reference sequence). The full variable domain, rest sourced from reference TRBV5-4 and TRBJ2-5, is ETGVTQSPTHLIKTRGQQVTLRCSSQSGHNTVSWYQQALGQGPQFIFQYYREEENGRGNFPPRFSGLQFPNYSSELNVNALELDDSALYLCASSQTSGRIRETQYFGPGTRLLVL.

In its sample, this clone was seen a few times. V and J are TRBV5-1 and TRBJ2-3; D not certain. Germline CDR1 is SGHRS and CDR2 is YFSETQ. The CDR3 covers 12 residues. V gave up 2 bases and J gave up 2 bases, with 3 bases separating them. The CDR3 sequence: CASSFYTDTQYF. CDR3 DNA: TGCGCCAGCAGCTTTTACACAGATACGCAGTATTTT.

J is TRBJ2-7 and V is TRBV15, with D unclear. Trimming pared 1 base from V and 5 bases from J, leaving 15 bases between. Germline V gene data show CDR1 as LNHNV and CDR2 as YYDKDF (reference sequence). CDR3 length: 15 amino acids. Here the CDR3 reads CATSRGQAALDEQYF. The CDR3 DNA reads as TGTGCCACCAGCAGAGGCCAGGCTGCCCTGGACGAGCAGTACTTC.

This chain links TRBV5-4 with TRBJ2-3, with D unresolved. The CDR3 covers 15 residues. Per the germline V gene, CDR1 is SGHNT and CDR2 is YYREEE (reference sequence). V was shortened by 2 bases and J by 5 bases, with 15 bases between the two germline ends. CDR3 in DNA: TGTGCCAGCAGCTTAGCTGTCGAGTCCTTAGATACGCAGTATTTT. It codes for CASSLAVESLDTQYF.

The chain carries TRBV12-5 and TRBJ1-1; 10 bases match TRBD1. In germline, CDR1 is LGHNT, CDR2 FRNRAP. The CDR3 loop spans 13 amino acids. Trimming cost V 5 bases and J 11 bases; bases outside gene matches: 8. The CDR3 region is CASGIRDRGLAFF. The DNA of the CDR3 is TGTGCTAGTGGTATCCGGGACAGGGGCTTGGCTTTCTTT.

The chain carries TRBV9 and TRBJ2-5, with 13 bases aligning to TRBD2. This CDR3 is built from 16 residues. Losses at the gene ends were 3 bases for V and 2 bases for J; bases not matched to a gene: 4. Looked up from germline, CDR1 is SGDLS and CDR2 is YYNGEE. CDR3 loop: CASSGGLAGHQETQYF. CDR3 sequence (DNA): TGTGCCAGCAGCGGGGGACTAGCGGGACATCAAGAGACCCAGTACTTC.